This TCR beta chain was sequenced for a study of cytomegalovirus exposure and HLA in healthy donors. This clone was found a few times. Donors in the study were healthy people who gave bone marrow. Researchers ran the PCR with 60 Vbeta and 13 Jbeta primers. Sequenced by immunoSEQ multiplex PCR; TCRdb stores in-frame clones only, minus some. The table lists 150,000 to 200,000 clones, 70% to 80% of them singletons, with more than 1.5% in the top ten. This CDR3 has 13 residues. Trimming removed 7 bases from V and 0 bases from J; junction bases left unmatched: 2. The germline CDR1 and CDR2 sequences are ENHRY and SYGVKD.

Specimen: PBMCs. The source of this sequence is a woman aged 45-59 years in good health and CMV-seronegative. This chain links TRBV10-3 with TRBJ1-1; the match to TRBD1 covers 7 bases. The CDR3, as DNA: TGTGCCATCAAGGGGGCGGTGAACACTGAAGCTTTCTTT. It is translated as CAIKGAVNTEAFF.